These T cell receptor beta chains were read from a single sample in a study of T cell repertoires in cytomegalovirus infection. These TCRs are of unknown antigen specificity. TCRdb reanalysed the reads using MiXCR and keeps one entry per CDR3 protein. The sample holds tens of thousands of distinct CDR3 sequences, approximately 45% seen once. The sequencing here drew on CD8+ T cells from cultured PBMCs, taken from culture after CMV antigen stimulation. The receptors were sampled from a human donor in good health (CMV status not recorded). Some clones in this sample may be carry-over from other donors' samples. CDR3s include the opening cysteine and the closing phenylalanine or tryptophan. Fields, in order: J gene, V gene, D gene, clone size, CDR3 DNA, CDR3 protein. D genes are given only for firm matches. Clone size is shown for a subset of rows, as once, few, many or a class of expanded clone.

TRBJ1-4	TRBV6-4	TRBD1	.	TGTGCCAGCAGTGAAAGGACAGGGGCAACTAATGAAAAACTGTTTTTT	CASSERTGATNEKLFF
TRBJ2-7	TRBV4-1	TRBD2	.	TGTGCCAGCAGCCAAGATATTCTAGCGGGAGGGCGAGAGCAGTACTTC	CASSQDILAGGREQYF
TRBJ2-6	TRBV20-1	TRBD1	few	TGCAGTGCTCCCGTCCCGGGACAGGGGGGCAACGTCCTGACTTTC	CSAPVPGQGGNVLTF
TRBJ1-5	TRBV7-8	TRBD1	.	TGTGCCAGCAGCTATATACAGGGGGAGAGGCATCAGCCCCAGCATTTT	CASSYIQGERHQPQHF
TRBJ2-3	TRBV12-3/TRBV12-4	TRBD2	few	TGTGCCAGCAGTTTAGCACTAGCGGGGGGGCAAACAGATACGCAGTATTTT	CASSLALAGGQTDTQYF
TRBJ2-2	TRBV7-3	.	.	TGTGCCAGCAGCTCGACCACCCGGAGGGAGAGCGGGGAGCTGTTTTTT	CASSSTTRRESGELFF
TRBJ1-1	TRBV7-9	.	few	TGTGCCAGCAGCTTAAGGCACCAAGGGGTTTTGAACACTGAAGCTTTCTTT	CASSLRHQGVLNTEAFF
TRBJ2-7	TRBV12-3/TRBV12-4	TRBD1	.	TGTGCCAGCAGTGACGGGACAGGGCGAACCTACGAGCAGTACTTC	CASSDGTGRTYEQYF
TRBJ2-7	TRBV27	.	.	TGTGCCAGCAGTCCCTCGGACGGCCAGAGCTCCTACGAGCAGTACTTC	CASSPSDGQSSYEQYF
TRBJ1-1	TRBV7-3	.	few	TGTGCCAGCAGCCCCCACAGCCTAGGAAGCACTGAAGCTTTCTTT	CASSPHSLGSTEAFF
TRBJ2-2	TRBV6-5	.	.	TGTGCCAGCAGCGACGGTCGCCTCCGGACGGGCACCGGGGAGCTGTTTTTT	CASSDGRLRTGTGELFF
TRBJ2-4	TRBV11-2	.	.	TGTGCCAGCAGCTTAGATGGGGGGGCGGGTGTACCCAAAAACATTCAGTACTTC	CASSLDGGAGVPKNIQYF
TRBJ1-1	TRBV11-2	TRBD1	.	TGTGCCAGCAGCTATACTTCCCGCGGACAGGAGAACACTGAAGCTTTCTTT	CASSYTSRGQENTEAFF
TRBJ2-4	TRBV7-8	TRBD2	few	TGTGCCAGCAGCTTATACCGGGGGGTCCAGAACATTCAGTACTTC	CASSLYRGVQNIQYF
TRBJ2-2	TRBV5-6	TRBD2	.	TGTGCCAGCAGCTCGGAACTAGCGGGCTTCACCGGGGAGCTGTTTTTT	CASSSELAGFTGELFF
TRBJ2-1	TRBV28	.	.	TGTGCCAGCAGCTCCCCGTCCTCGGTGGGAAACGTCTACAATGAGCAGTTCTTC	CASSSPSSVGNVYNEQFF
TRBJ2-1	TRBV6-4	TRBD2	.	TGTGCCAGCAGTCCTAGCGGGAGCCATAGCTCCTACAATGAGCAGTTCTTC	CASSPSGSHSSYNEQFF
TRBJ1-1	TRBV11-2	.	.	TGTGCCAGCAGCCCAAATCTGGAGGTGATCACTGAAGCTTTCTTT	CASSPNLEVITEAFF
TRBJ2-5	TRBV5-4	.	.	TGTGCCAGCAGCTTGGCGGTCACCCAAGAGACCCAGTACTTC	CASSLAVTQETQYF
TRBJ2-7	TRBV28	TRBD2	.	TGTGCCAGCAGTGATAAGCGGGAGCGGGTTTACGAGCAGTACTTC	CASSDKRERVYEQYF
TRBJ2-7	TRBV29-1	.	.	TGCAGAGGGACTCTCTCCTACGAGCAGTACTTC	CRGTLSYEQYF
TRBJ2-1	TRBV4-2	TRBD2	.	TGTGCCAGCAGGGGTAGCGGGGGGGCCTACAATGAGCAGTTCTTC	CASRGSGGAYNEQFF
TRBJ2-5	TRBV27	.	.	TGTGCCAGCAGTTTCTGGAGGGACCAAGAGACCCAGTACTTC	CASSFWRDQETQYF
TRBJ2-3	TRBV6-4	TRBD2	.	TGTGCCAGCAGCTTGACTAGCGGGGACGTAGATACGCAGTATTTT	CASSLTSGDVDTQYF
TRBJ2-1	TRBV3-1	TRBD1	.	TGTGCCAGCAGCCAACCCGGGACAGGGGTTGATGAGCAGTTCTTC	CASSQPGTGVDEQFF
TRBJ2-7	TRBV10-3	TRBD1	once	TGTGCCATCAGTGAGGTGACGGACAGGACCTCCTACGAGCAGTACTTC	CAISEVTDRTSYEQYF
TRBJ2-2	TRBV7-2	TRBD2	.	TGTGCCAGCAGCCCAAGGGGATACTGGCGGGAGTCGGTCGGGGAGCTGTTTTTT	CASSPRGYWRESVGELFF
TRBJ2-4	TRBV27	.	.	TGTGCCAGCAGTTTAGAGGCAAGCCCTGTAAACATTCAGTACTTC	CASSLEASPVNIQYF
TRBJ1-5	TRBV12-3/TRBV12-4	TRBD1	.	TGTGCCAGCAGTCAACAGGGGGACCAGCCCCAGCATTTT	CASSQQGDQPQHF
TRBJ1-5	TRBV20-1	TRBD1	.	TGCAGTGCTAGATCGGACAGGGTTAGCAATCAGCCCCAGCATTTT	CSARSDRVSNQPQHF
TRBJ2-7	TRBV4-1	.	.	TGCGCCAGCAGCCAAGTTTTGGACTCCGCATACGAGCAGTACTTC	CASSQVLDSAYEQYF
TRBJ2-3	TRBV7-6	.	few	TGTGCCAGCAGCGGACTACTTCGAGGGGTCACAGATACGCAGTATTTT	CASSGLLRGVTDTQYF
TRBJ2-1	TRBV11-2	.	.	TGTGCCAGCAGCTGGCCGAACAATGAGCAGTTCTTC	CASSWPNNEQFF
TRBJ2-2	TRBV28	.	many	TGTGCCAGCAGGACCGTTCGGATCACCGGGGAGCTGTTTTTT	CASRTVRITGELFF
TRBJ2-5	TRBV12-3/TRBV12-4	.	.	TGTGCCAGCACCTTATTGGGGGGCGAGGAGACCCAGTACTTC	CASTLLGGEETQYF
TRBJ2-1	TRBV19	TRBD2	.	TGTGCCAGTAGTAGACTTCTTTTTGAACTAGCGGGAGGAAATAATGAGCAGTTCTTC	CASSRLLFELAGGNNEQFF
TRBJ1-1	TRBV12-3/TRBV12-4	.	.	TGTGCCAGCGCTGCTCAGGGGTCCACTGAAGCTTTCTTT	CASAAQGSTEAFF
TRBJ1-2	TRBV28	.	.	TGTGCCAGCAGTTCCGGGGGGAACAGGGTTGATGGCTACACCTTC	CASSSGGNRVDGYTF
TRBJ1-3	TRBV7-8	TRBD1	.	TGTGCCAGCAGCTACGACAGGGGTAGTGGAAACACCATATATTTT	CASSYDRGSGNTIYF
TRBJ2-1	TRBV29-1	TRBD1	.	TGCAGCGTTCAGGGGGCGTTGGAAGAAGAGCAGTTCTTC	CSVQGALEEEQFF
TRBJ2-1	TRBV7-9	.	.	TGTGCCAGCAGCATGGGGACGGCGACCTACAATGAGCAGTTCTTC	CASSMGTATYNEQFF
TRBJ1-6	TRBV2	TRBD1	few	TGTGCCAGCAGGACGGCAGGGGGTTTCGATTCACCCCTCCACTTT	CASRTAGGFDSPLHF
TRBJ2-7	TRBV7-3	.	.	TGTGCCAGCAGCCCCATGACGGACGAGCAGTACTTC	CASSPMTDEQYF
TRBJ1-2	TRBV11-1	.	.	TGTGCCAGCAGCCCGCGACGGGCCCTGAGGTTCAACTATGGCTACACCTTC	CASSPRRALRFNYGYTF
TRBJ2-3	TRBV6-4	TRBD2	few	TGTGCCAGCAGTCCGACTCCTCATAGCGGGAGAGCCGGGTTCACAGATACGCAGTATTTT	CASSPTPHSGRAGFTDTQYF
TRBJ2-1	TRBV7-3	TRBD2	.	TGTGCCAGCAGCTTAACGGGGCTAGCGGGAGAGAGGAATGAGCAGTTCTTC	CASSLTGLAGERNEQFF
TRBJ1-2	TRBV7-6	TRBD1	.	TGTGCCAGCAGCTTAGGACAGGGGTTAAATGGCTACACCTTC	CASSLGQGLNGYTF
TRBJ2-6	TRBV27	.	.	TGTGCCAGCAGTCCACCCAGGGGATCTGGGGCCAACGTCCTGACTTTC	CASSPPRGSGANVLTF
TRBJ1-1	TRBV4-2	.	.	TGTGCCAGCAGCCAAGATAGAACTGAAGCTTTCTTT	CASSQDRTEAFF
TRBJ2-7	TRBV27	TRBD1	few	TGTGCCAGCAGTCTGGGACAGTACTACGAGCAGTACTTC	CASSLGQYYEQYF
TRBJ2-7	TRBV6-2/TRBV6-3	TRBD2	.	TGTGTCAGCAGTTACGAGCGGGAGGTAGTAGAGCAGTACTTC	CVSSYEREVVEQYF
TRBJ2-5	TRBV7-3	TRBD1	.	TGTGCCAGCAGCCCAGGGGACAGGAACCAAGAGACCCAGTACTTC	CASSPGDRNQETQYF
TRBJ1-3	TRBV7-8	.	many	TGTGCCAGCAGCTTAACGGGACCTAGCTCTGGAAACACCATATATTTT	CASSLTGPSSGNTIYF
TRBJ2-1	TRBV28	.	few	TGTGCCAGCAGTTCGGGACTGGAATACAATGAGCAGTTCTTC	CASSSGLEYNEQFF
TRBJ1-1	TRBV7-6	.	.	TGTGCCAGCAGCTACCTGGGCGGTGAAGCTTTCTTT	CASSYLGGEAFF